Presented here are 16 T cell receptor beta chains from one specimen sequenced in a study of blood T cell repertoires in COVID-19. Clones were sequenced by immunoSEQ multiplex PCR, and TCRdb holds only the in-frame ones, with some missing. The data contain under 200,000 clones, 84% of them singletons. Material: peripheral blood. Receptor source: a woman in her seventies with COVID-19, enrolled during active disease.

The chain is built from TRBV6-5 and TRBJ1-2; TRBD1 is a possible D gene (5 bases). Germline loops: CDR1 MNHEY, CDR2 SVGAGI. The V end was cut by 7 bases, the J end by 6 bases, with 12 bases between. CDR3 length equals 12 residues. The DNA of the CDR3 is TGTGCCAGCATGGGACTCTTGAATGGCTACACCTTC. Residues: CASMGLLNGYTF.

The chain couples TRBV9 to TRBJ1-5; a weak D match, TRBD1 (6 bases). CDR3 size: 15 residues. The V and J ends lost 4 bases and 2 bases respectively, with 13 bases between them. Looked up from germline, CDR1 is SGDLS and CDR2 is YYNGEE. Here the CDR3 DNA reads TGTGCCAGCAGCCGAGGGGGGGGCGGCAATCAGCCCCAGCATTTT. It yields the protein CASSRGGGGNQPQHF.

This clone was detected many times. The CDR3 DNA is TGTGCCAGCCGAGGAGAATTCATTTCACCCCTCCACTTT. Its protein product is CASRGEFISPLHF. V usage is TRBV6-5 and J usage is TRBJ1-6; no clear D gene. The CDR3 has 13 residues. The V gene's germline CDR1 is MNHEY and CDR2 SVGAGI. Trimming took 8 bases from V and 9 from J, leaving 14 bases between them.

About this clone itself: The sample carries other DNA sequences with the same CDR3. CDR3 amino acids: CAWSPGSNQPQHF. CDR3 DNA: TGTGCCTGGAGTCCAGGGAGCAATCAGCCCCAGCATTTT. The rearrangement links TRBV30 to TRBJ1-5; D is perhaps TRBD1 (5 bases). CDR3 length: 13 amino acids. Trimming cost V 2 bases and J 1 base, with 6 bases left between them. Germline V CDR1 and CDR2: GTSNPN, SVGIG (reference sequence).

In its sample, this clone was seen once. This rearrangement joins TRBV6-5 to TRBJ1-1; no reliable D call. With 3 bases removed from V and 7 bases from J, the gap between germline ends came to 9 bases. The CDR3 is 12 amino acids. Germline CDR1 is MNHEY and CDR2 is SVGAGI. The CDR3 spells CASSYGQNEAFF. The CDR3 region has the DNA TGTGCCAGCAGTTATGGCCAGAATGAAGCTTTCTTT.

This clone showed up many times. The genes are TRBV7-9 and TRBJ1-6; D is unresolved. Trimming cost V 5 bases and J 1 base, with 9 bases left between them. This CDR3 spans 15 amino acids. CDR1 is SEHNR, CDR2 FQNEAQ, per germline (reference sequence). CDR3 in amino acids: CASSTGVSYNSPLHF. The CDR3 DNA reads TGTGCCAGCAGCACCGGGGTTTCCTATAATTCACCCCTCCACTTT.

The chain links TRBV16 to TRBJ2-7; D is uncertain. Trimming stripped 2 bases from V and 3 bases from J, with 11 bases between. This CDR3 has 14 residues. Germline loops: CDR1 KGHSY, CDR2 FQNENV. CDR3 amino acids: CASSQMLADYEQYV. CDR3 DNA: TGTGCCAGCAGCCAAATGTTGGCAGACTACGAGCAGTACGTC.

The chain is built from TRBV4-2 and TRBJ2-1; 7 positions agree with TRBD1. The V and J ends lost 4 bases and 2 bases, in that order; junction bases with no gene match: 11. Germline V gene data show CDR1 as LGHNA and CDR2 as YNFKEQ. This CDR3 contains 17 residues. The chain's CDR3 is CASSPDSGQAAYNEQFF. The CDR3 coding sequence is TGTGCCAGCAGCCCGGACTCAGGACAGGCCGCCTACAATGAGCAGTTCTTC.

Of note for this clone: Other nucleotide sequences from this sample produce the same CDR3. The genes are TRBV2 and TRBJ2-2; a weak D match, TRBD1 (6 bases). V lost 6 bases and J 1 base, leaving 9 bases between the germline ends. Germline loops: CDR1 SNHLY, CDR2 FYNNEI. There are 14 residues in the CDR3. For the CDR3, the DNA is TGTGCCAGCAGCTCGACAGGGAACACCGGGGAGCTGTTTTTT. Translating gives CASSSTGNTGELFF.

The rearrangement uses TRBV28 and TRBJ1-2; 12 nucleotides align to TRBD1. The trim removed 7 bases at V and 3 bases at J, leaving 12 bases unmatched. The CDR3 consists of 17 residues. The germline gives CDR1 MDHEN, CDR2 SYDVKM. CDR3 region: CASIVGGTGGEDYGYTF. CDR3 sequence (DNA): TGTGCCAGCATCGTTGGTGGGACAGGGGGCGAGGACTATGGCTACACCTTC.

A single count supports this clone. CDR3 amino acids: CASSQGGLAGVQETQYF. CDR3 in DNA: TGTGCCAGCAGCCAAGGGGGACTAGCGGGAGTCCAAGAGACCCAGTACTTC. The chain employs TRBV4-2 and TRBJ2-5, with 14 bases matching TRBD2. The germline gives CDR1 LGHNA, CDR2 YNFKEQ. The length of the CDR3 is 17 residues. J was trimmed by 1 base and V by 1 base; bases with no gene match: 2.

The gene calls are TRBV2 and TRBJ1-2, with D maybe TRBD1 (5 bases). The CDR3 is 15 residues long. CDR1 is SNHLY and CDR2 is FYNNEI in the germline V gene. Between the trimmed V and J ends, which lost 1 base and 8 bases, there was a span of 17 bases. For the CDR3, the DNA is TGTGCCAGCAGTGAAGTTCGGATACAGGTCTCCGGCTACACCTTC. The encoded protein is CASSEVRIQVSGYTF.

Written as DNA, the CDR3 is TGTGCCAGCAGCTTTCGTACGAGGGTAGCGGGACAGCCCCAGCATTTT. Its protein product is CASSFRTRVAGQPQHF. This chain connects TRBV5-8 to TRBJ1-5; D unclear. CDR1 and CDR2 (germline): SGHTS, YDEGEE. The CDR3 length is 16 residues. V lost 2 bases and J lost 7, with 19 bases in between.

This chain uses TRBV6-6 with TRBJ2-2, with no clear D. CDR1 is MNHNY, CDR2 SVGAGI, per germline (reference sequence). Trimming shortened V by 2 bases and J by 6 bases, and 10 bases separated the two germline ends. CDR3 length equals 14 residues. CDR3 region: CASSYPQSAGELFF. The CDR3 coding sequence is TGTGCCAGCAGTTACCCACAGTCCGCCGGGGAGCTGTTTTTT.

The chain uses TRBV3-1 (or the pseudogene TRBV3-2) and TRBJ2-5; a possible D gene is TRBD2 (6 bases). The germline V gene encodes CDR1 LGHDT and CDR2 YNNKEL (reference sequence). CDR3 length equals 13 residues. Trimming shortened V by 3 bases and J by 4 bases, and 9 bases separated the two germline ends. The CDR3 region is CASSHWGVETQYF. The CDR3 region has the DNA TGTGCCAGCAGCCACTGGGGGGTAGAGACCCAGTACTTC.

For this clone: The same CDR3 also results from other DNA sequences found in this sample. The J gene is TRBJ1-1, the V gene TRBV3-1 (or the pseudogene TRBV3-2); D perhaps matches TRBD1 (5 bases). The V end lost 0 bases, the J end lost 5 bases, and 7 bases lay between the germline ends. The CDR3 is made up of 13 amino acids. CDR1 and CDR2 (germline): LGHDT, YNNKEL (reference sequence). CDR3 bases: TGTGCCAGCAGCCAAGATAGGGGTACTGAAGCTTTCTTT. It codes for CASSQDRGTEAFF.